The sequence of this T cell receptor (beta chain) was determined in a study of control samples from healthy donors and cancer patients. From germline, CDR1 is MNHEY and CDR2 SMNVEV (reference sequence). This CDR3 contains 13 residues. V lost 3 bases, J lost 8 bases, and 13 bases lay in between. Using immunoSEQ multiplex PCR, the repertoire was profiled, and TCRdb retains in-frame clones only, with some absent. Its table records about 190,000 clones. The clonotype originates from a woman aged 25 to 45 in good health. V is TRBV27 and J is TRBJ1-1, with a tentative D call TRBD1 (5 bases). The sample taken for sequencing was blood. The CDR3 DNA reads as TGTGCCAGCAGTTTTGGGGCCTTCGGGGAAGCTTTCTTT. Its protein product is CASSFGAFGEAFF.